These 20 T cell receptor beta chains share one sample of origin, sequenced in a study of blood T cell repertoires in COVID-19. Profiling relied on immunoSEQ multiplex PCR, and the TCRdb table lists in-frame clones only, not all of them. This repertoire shows under 150,000 clones, about 85% found once; its top ten account for nearly 3%. Source material: peripheral blood. These receptors came from a woman between 40 and 55 years old with active or convalescent COVID-19.

V usage is TRBV29-1 and J usage is TRBJ2-1; D ambiguous. The CDR3 runs to 12 residues. Germline values: CDR1 SQVTM, CDR2 ANQGSEA. V shed 5 bases and J shed 8 bases, with 13 bases lying between them. The CDR3 DNA follows: TGCAGCGTTTATGGTGACAACGATGAGCAGTTCTTC. Its protein is CSVYGDNDEQFF.

The rearrangement uses TRBV18 and TRBJ1-4; D ambiguous. Trimming left V 3 bases short and J 6 bases short, with 8 bases between. This CDR3 contains 13 residues. CDR1 KGHSH and CDR2 LQKENI come from the germline V gene. DNA for the CDR3: TGTGCCAGCTCACCGTCGTCTGATGAAAAACTGTTTTTT. This translates into CASSPSSDEKLFF.

The chain carries TRBV29-1 and TRBJ1-5; possibly TRBD1 for D (5 bases). V lost 6 bases and J 4 bases, leaving 16 bases between the germline ends. The CDR3 consists of 14 residues. CDR1 and CDR2 (germline): SQVTM, ANQGSEA. The CDR3: CSVRDSIGNQPQHF. CDR3 sequence (DNA): TGCAGCGTCCGAGACAGTATTGGGAATCAGCCCCAGCATTTT.

The chain is built from TRBV3-1 (or the pseudogene TRBV3-2) and TRBJ1-5; D may be TRBD1 (5 bases). CDR1 LGHDT and CDR2 YNNKEL come from the germline V gene (reference sequence). The V end was cut by 5 bases, the J end by 7 bases, with 12 bases between. This CDR3 comprises 13 residues. The CDR3 loop is CASSAGGGQPQHF. CDR3 bases: TGTGCCAGCAGCGCGGGGGGTGGACAGCCCCAGCATTTT.

The DNA for the CDR3 is TGTGCCAGCTCACCGGCGGATAAAAATCAGCCCCAGCATTTT. Its translation is CASSPADKNQPQHF. The V call is TRBV18, the J call TRBJ1-5; the D is unclear. CDR1 KGHSH and CDR2 LQKENI come from the germline V gene. The CDR3 contains 14 residues. V lost 3 bases and J lost 4, with 10 bases in between.

A single count supports this clone. The genes are TRBV11-2 and TRBJ1-5; D gene unclear. Between the trimmed V and J ends, which lost 5 bases and 8 bases, there was a span of 13 bases. Germline V gives CDR1 SGHAT, CDR2 FQNNGV. This CDR3 region has 13 residues. For the CDR3, the DNA is TGTGCCAGCAGCCCCGAGCTGTCTGAGCCCCAGCATTTT. Protein: CASSPELSEPQHF. Combining the CDR3 with reference TRBV11-2 and TRBJ1-5 gives the whole variable domain EAGVAQSPRYKIIEKRQSVAFWCNPISGHATLYWYQQILGQGPKLLIQFQNNGVVDDSQLPKDRFSAERLKGVDSTLKIQPAKLEDSAVYLCASSPELSEPQHFGDGTRLSIL.

J is TRBJ1-3 and V is TRBV2; D gene ambiguous. Trimming shortened V by 8 bases and J by 1 base, and 12 bases separated the two germline ends. The CDR3 runs 14 residues. Germline CDR1 and CDR2: SNHLY and FYNNEI. The CDR3 DNA follows: TGTGCCAGCGGGGAGCAGGTGTCTGGAAACACCATATATTTT. As protein: CASGEQVSGNTIYF.

V and J are TRBV30 and TRBJ1-2; D ambiguous. Trimming left V 1 base short and J 9 bases short, with 12 bases between. The CDR3 sequence is 12 residues long. The germline gives CDR1 GTSNPN, CDR2 SVGIG (reference sequence). The CDR3 region is CAWSDRIGSYTF. For the CDR3, the DNA is TGTGCCTGGAGTGATCGGATCGGGAGCTACACCTTC.

The chain links TRBV12-3 or TRBV12-4 to TRBJ2-7; unclear D gene. With 5 bases removed from V and 7 bases from J, the gap between germline ends came to 9 bases. This CDR3 spans 11 amino acids. This CDR3 is CASSQLREQYF. In DNA, the CDR3 is TGTGCCAGCAGTCAACTCCGGGAGCAGTACTTC.

The genes are TRBV28 and TRBJ1-1; 9 nucleotides align to TRBD1. The CDR3 spans 18 residues. Germline CDR1 and CDR2: MDHEN and SYDVKM. V was clipped by 6 bases and J by 5 bases; unmatched bases: 19. CDR3 loop: CASSPSPSRQGGWTEAFF. The CDR3 DNA sequence: TGTGCCAGCAGCCCCAGTCCATCCCGACAGGGGGGGTGGACTGAAGCTTTCTTT. Using reference TRBV28 and TRBJ1-1 for the parts outside the CDR3, the full variable domain is DVKVTQSSRYLVKRTGEKVFLECVQDMDHENMFWYRQDPGLGLRLIYFSYDVKMKEKGDIPEGYSVSREKKERFSLILESASTNQTSMYLCASSPSPSRQGGWTEAFFGQGTRLTVV.

V is TRBV12-5 and J is TRBJ1-5, with 9 bases identical to TRBD1. Germline CDR1 and CDR2: LGHNT and FRNRAP. Germline trimming cut 7 bases from V and 2 bases from J; bases unmatched to any gene: 6. The CDR3 loop spans 15 amino acids. CDR3 bases: TGTGCTAGTGCCACAGGGGGCTTGGGCAATCAGCCCCAGCATTTT. This gives the protein CASATGGLGNQPQHF. Full variable domain (remainder filled in from reference TRBV12-5 and TRBJ1-5): DARVTQTPRHKVTEMGQEVTMRCQPILGHNTVFWYRQTMMQGLELLAYFRNRAPLDDSGMPKDRFSAEMPDATLATLKIQPSEPRDSAVYFCASATGGLGNQPQHFGDGTRLSIL.

The chain recombines TRBV6-5 with TRBJ2-3; D may be TRBD1 (5 bases). The CDR3 totals 15 residues. V lost 2 bases, J lost 2 bases, and 11 bases lay in between. The germline V gene has CDR1 MNHEY and CDR2 SVGAGI. The DNA for the CDR3 is TGTGCCAGCAGTTACCAGGGCCTGCACACAGATACGCAGTATTTT. Translated: CASSYQGLHTDTQYF.

This chain's CDR3 is CASRSRGQSDGYTF. CDR3 DNA sequence: TGTGCCAGCAGGTCGAGAGGCCAGTCGGATGGCTACACCTTC. The chain has TRBV2 and TRBJ1-2; D is unclear. The length of the CDR3 is 14 residues. With 6 bases removed from V and 6 bases from J, the gap between germline ends came to 17 bases. Germline V gene lookup returns CDR1 SNHLY and CDR2 FYNNEI.

The chain uses TRBV28 and TRBJ1-1, with 8 positions matching TRBD1. The germline gives CDR1 MDHEN, CDR2 SYDVKM. CDR3 length: 15 amino acids. Trimming at V came to 3 bases and at J to 6 bases, leaving 9 bases not matched to a gene. DNA for the CDR3: TGTGCCAGCAGTTTTAGGCCGGGACAGGCTGCTGAAGCTTTCTTT. It specifies CASSFRPGQAAEAFF.

This chain links TRBV14 with TRBJ1-2, with TRBD1 as a possible D gene (5 bases). The CDR3 length is 14 residues. Germline V gives CDR1 SGHDN, CDR2 FVKESK. The germline V and J ends were trimmed by 0 bases and 3 bases, with 8 bases remaining between them. The CDR3 region has the DNA TGTGCCAGCAGCCAAGATCTGACAGACTATGGCTACACCTTC. It encodes CASSQDLTDYGYTF.

V is TRBV30 and J is TRBJ1-1, with a possible D match to TRBD1 (6 bases). The CDR3 has 14 residues. V was cut by 3 bases and J by 0 bases, with 11 bases left in between. Per germline, CDR1 GTSNPN and CDR2 SVGIG (reference sequence). The CDR3 is CAWRETGVNTEAFF. CDR3 coding DNA: TGTGCCTGGAGGGAGACAGGCGTGAACACTGAAGCTTTCTTT.

The chain recombines TRBV19 with TRBJ1-1; no clear D gene. V was clipped by 0 bases and J by 6 bases, with 8 bases between them. The CDR3 runs to 13 residues. Germline V gene sequence: CDR1 LNHDA, CDR2 SQIVND (reference sequence). The chain's CDR3 is CASSIEAFAEAFF. CDR3 sequence (DNA): TGTGCCAGTAGTATAGAGGCTTTCGCTGAAGCTTTCTTT. The complete variable domain, with remaining parts taken from reference TRBV19 and TRBJ1-1, reads DGGITQSPKYLFRKEGQNVTLSCEQNLNHDAMYWYRQDPGQGLRLIYYSQIVNDFQKGDIAEGYSVSREKKESFPLTVTSAQKNPTAFYLCASSIEAFAEAFFGQGTRLTVV.

This clone was observed once. The chain employs TRBV9 and TRBJ1-1; D is uncertain. Trimming left V 3 bases short and J 5 bases short, with 8 bases between. Germline V gene lookup returns CDR1 SGDLS and CDR2 YYNGEE. CDR3 length: 12 amino acids. This CDR3 reads CASSGGWTEAFF. CDR3 DNA sequence: TGTGCCAGCAGCGGCGGTTGGACTGAAGCTTTCTTT.

J is TRBJ1-5 and V is TRBV6-1, with 8 bases aligning to TRBD1. Germline lookup yields CDR1 MNHNS and CDR2 SASEGT. V dropped 3 bases and J dropped 0; count of bases not matched to a gene: 4. The CDR3 has 16 amino acids. The CDR3 is CASSDGTGLSNQPQHF. The CDR3 DNA sequence: TGTGCCAGCAGTGATGGGACAGGCCTTAGCAATCAGCCCCAGCATTTT.

Only one count was recorded for this clone. This rearrangement joins TRBV30 to TRBJ1-2; tentative D call: TRBD1 (6 bases). The CDR3 is 13 amino acids. The germline CDR1 and CDR2 sequences are GTSNPN and SVGIG (reference sequence). V was shortened by 2 bases and J by 2 bases, with 9 bases between the two germline ends. The CDR3 coding sequence is TGTGCCTGGAGTAGCGGGACAAACTATGGCTACACCTTC. It translates to CAWSSGTNYGYTF.